This TCR beta chain originates from a study of cytomegalovirus exposure and HLA in healthy donors. Primers included in the PCR were 60 Vbeta and 13 Jbeta primers. The method was immunoSEQ multiplex PCR; TCRdb's version includes in-frame clones alone and lacks a portion of them. Of 150,000 or so clones in the sample, roughly 70% were seen once. Germline V lookup: CDR1 GTSNPN, CDR2 SVGIG (reference sequence). The length of the CDR3 is 14 residues. V was clipped by 1 base and J by 3 bases; unmatched bases: 1. The receptor was derived from a man younger than 40 in good health and CMV-seropositive. V gene TRBV30 combines with J gene TRBJ2-7, with 12 bases fitting TRBD2. Sequencing was done on a sample of PBMCs. CDR3: CAWSGLAGDYEQYF. Here the CDR3 DNA reads TGTGCCTGGAGTGGACTAGCGGGAGACTACGAGCAGTACTTC.